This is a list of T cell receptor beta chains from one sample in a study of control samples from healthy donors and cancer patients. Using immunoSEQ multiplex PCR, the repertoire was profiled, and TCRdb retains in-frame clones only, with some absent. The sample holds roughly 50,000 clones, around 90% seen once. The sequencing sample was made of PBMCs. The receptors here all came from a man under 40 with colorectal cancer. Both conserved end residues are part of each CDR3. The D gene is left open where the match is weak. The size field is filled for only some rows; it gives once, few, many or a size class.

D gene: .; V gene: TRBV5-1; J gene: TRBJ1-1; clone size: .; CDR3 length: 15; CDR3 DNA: TGCGCCAGCAGCTTGGCGGGGGTGGTGGGCACTGAAGCTTTCTTT; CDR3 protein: CASSLAGVVGTEAFF
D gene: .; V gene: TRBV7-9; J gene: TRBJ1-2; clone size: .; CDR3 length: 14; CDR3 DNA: TGTGCCAGCAGCTTAGACGGACAGAGCTATGGCTACACCTTC; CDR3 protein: CASSLDGQSYGYTF
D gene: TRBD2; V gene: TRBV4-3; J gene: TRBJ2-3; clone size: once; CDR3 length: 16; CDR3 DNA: TGCGCCAGCAGCCAAGAAGGGCGGGGGGGCTTGGATACGCAGTATTTT; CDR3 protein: CASSQEGRGGLDTQYF
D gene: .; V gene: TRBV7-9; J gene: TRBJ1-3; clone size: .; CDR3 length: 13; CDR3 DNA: TGTGCCAGCAGCTCAATGTCTGGAAACACCATATATTTT; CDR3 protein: CASSSMSGNTIYF
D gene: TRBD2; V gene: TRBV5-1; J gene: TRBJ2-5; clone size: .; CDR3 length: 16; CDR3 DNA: TGCGCCAGCAGCTTGGGATGGGCGGGGGAGCAAGAGACCCAGTACTTC; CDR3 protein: CASSLGWAGEQETQYF
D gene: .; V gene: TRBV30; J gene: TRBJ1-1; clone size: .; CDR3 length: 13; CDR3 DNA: TGTGCTTGGAGTGTACACAGGGACACTGAAGCTTTCTTT; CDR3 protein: CAWSVHRDTEAFF
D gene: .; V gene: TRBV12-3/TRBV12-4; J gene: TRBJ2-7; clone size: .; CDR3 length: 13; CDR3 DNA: TGTGCCAGCAGTTCTACGAGGGGTGGCGAGCAGTACTTC; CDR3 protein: CASSSTRGGEQYF
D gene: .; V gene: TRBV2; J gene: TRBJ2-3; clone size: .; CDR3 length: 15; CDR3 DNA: TGTGCCAGCAATCTCGGACAAGCCTACACAGATACGCAGTATTTT; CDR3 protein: CASNLGQAYTDTQYF
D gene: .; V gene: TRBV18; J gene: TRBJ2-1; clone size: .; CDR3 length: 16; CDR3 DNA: TGTGCCAGCTCAGCCATTAGCGAGGGCTCCTACAATGAGCAGTTCTTC; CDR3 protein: CASSAISEGSYNEQFF
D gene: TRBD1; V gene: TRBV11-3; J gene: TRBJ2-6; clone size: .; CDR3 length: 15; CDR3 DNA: TGTGCCAGCAGCCCACAGGGGGACGGGGCCAACGTCCTGACTTTC; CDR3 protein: CASSPQGDGANVLTF
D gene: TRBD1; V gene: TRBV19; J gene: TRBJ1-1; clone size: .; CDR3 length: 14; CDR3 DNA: TGTGCCAGTAGTCTGGACAGGAGGAACACTGAAGCTTTCTTT; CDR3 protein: CASSLDRRNTEAFF
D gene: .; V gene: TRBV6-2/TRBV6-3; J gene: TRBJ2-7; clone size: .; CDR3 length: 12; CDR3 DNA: TGTGCCAGCAGTTCAACGGCCCACGAGCAGTACTTC; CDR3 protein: CASSSTAHEQYF
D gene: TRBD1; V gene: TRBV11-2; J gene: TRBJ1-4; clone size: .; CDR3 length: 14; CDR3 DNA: TGTGCCAGCAGCCCGGGACAGTATAATGAAAAACTGTTTTTT; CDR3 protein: CASSPGQYNEKLFF
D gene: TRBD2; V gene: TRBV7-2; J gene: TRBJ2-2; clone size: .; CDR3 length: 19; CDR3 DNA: TGTGCCAGCAGCTTTGATCTTTTTTCGGCGGGGGAAAACACCGGGGAGCTGTTTTTT; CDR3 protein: CASSFDLFSAGENTGELFF
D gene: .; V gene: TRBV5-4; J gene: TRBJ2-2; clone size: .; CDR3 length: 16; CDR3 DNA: TGTGCCAGCAGCTTGGGCAGGGCGACGAACACCGGGGAGCTGTTTTTT; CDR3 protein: CASSLGRATNTGELFF
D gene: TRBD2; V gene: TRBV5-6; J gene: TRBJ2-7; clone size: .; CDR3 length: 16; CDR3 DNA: TGTGCCAGCAGCTTCCTTGGGACTAGCAGACACTACGAGCAGTACTTC; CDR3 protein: CASSFLGTSRHYEQYF
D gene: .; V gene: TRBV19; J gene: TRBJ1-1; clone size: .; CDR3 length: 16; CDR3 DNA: TGTGCCAGTAGTAAGCGGCCGGTAACCCAGAACACTGAAGCTTTCTTT; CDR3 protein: CASSKRPVTQNTEAFF
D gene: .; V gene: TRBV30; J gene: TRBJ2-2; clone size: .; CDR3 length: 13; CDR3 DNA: TGTGCCTGGAGTGTAACGCTAGCCGGGGAGCTGTTTTTT; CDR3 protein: CAWSVTLAGELFF
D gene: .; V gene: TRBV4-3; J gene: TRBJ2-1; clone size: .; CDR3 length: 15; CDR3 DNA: TGCGCCAGCAGCCAAGATGGGCCCAATGGGGGTGAGCAGTTCTTC; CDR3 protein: CASSQDGPNGGEQFF
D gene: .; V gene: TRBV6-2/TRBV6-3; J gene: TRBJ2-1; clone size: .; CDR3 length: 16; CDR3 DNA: TGTGCCAGCAGTTACCCTTTCGACCAGCGAGGAAATGAGCAGTTCTTC; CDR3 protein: CASSYPFDQRGNEQFF
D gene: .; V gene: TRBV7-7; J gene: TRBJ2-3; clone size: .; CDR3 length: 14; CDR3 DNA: TGTGCTAGCAGCTTACAGGGTAGCACAGATACGCAGTATTTT; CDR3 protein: CASSLQGSTDTQYF
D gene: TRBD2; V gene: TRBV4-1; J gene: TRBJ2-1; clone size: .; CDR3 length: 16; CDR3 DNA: TGCGCCAGCAGCCCAATGACTAGCGGGAGCTACAATGAGCAGTTCTTC; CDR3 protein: CASSPMTSGSYNEQFF
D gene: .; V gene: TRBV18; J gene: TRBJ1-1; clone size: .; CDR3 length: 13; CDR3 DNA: TGTGCCAGCTCACCTGCCGCGGGGAACGGAGCTTTCTTT; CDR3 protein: CASSPAAGNGAFF
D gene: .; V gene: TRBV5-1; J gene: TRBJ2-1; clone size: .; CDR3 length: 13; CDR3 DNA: TGCGCCAGCAGAAAACCAGGGGTGTATGAGCAGTTCTTC; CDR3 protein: CASRKPGVYEQFF